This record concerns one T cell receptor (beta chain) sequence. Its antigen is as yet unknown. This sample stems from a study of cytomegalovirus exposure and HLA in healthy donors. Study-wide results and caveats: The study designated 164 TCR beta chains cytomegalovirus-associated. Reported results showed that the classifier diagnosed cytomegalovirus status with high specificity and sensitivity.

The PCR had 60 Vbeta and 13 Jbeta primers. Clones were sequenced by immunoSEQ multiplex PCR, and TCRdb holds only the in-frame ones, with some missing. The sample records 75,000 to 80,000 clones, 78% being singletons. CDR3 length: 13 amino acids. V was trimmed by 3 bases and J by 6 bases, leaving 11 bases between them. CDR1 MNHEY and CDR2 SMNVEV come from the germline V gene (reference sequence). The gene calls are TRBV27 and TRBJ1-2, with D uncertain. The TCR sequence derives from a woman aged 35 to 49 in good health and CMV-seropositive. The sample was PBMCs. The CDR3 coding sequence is TGTGCCAGCAGTTTCTCTGAGGGAAATGGCTACACCTTC. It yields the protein CASSFSEGNGYTF.